Presented here are 5 T cell receptor beta chains from one specimen sequenced in a study of graft-versus-host responses after intestinal transplantation. Graft-derived tissue was subjected to processing to liberate intraepithelial and lamina propria lymphocytes. Method: immunoSEQ multiplex PCR; TCRdb's copy keeps in-frame clones and lacks some. There are 35,000 to 40,000 clones in the sample; 75% to 90% occur only once, and around 17% lies in the top ten. The input for sequencing was ileum tissue, taken approximately 210 days after intestinal transplant. The source is a human patient who received an intestinal transplant, so some T cells may come from the graft donor.

Turning to this clone: Here the CDR3 omits its conserved ending phenylalanine or tryptophan, so a read error is the likely source. The chain uses TRBV28 and TRBJ2-7; 8 bases align to TRBD2. J lost 7 bases, V lost 6 bases, and 8 bases had no gene match. The CDR3 is 13 amino acids. Germline lookup yields CDR1 MDHEN and CDR2 SYDVKM. Here the CDR3 DNA reads TGTGCCAGCAGAAAAGCGGGAGTAAGGGAGCAGTACCTC. It encodes CASRKAGVREQYL.

The V call is TRBV2, the J call TRBJ2-3; TRBD2 might be the D (5 bases). The CDR3 has 15 residues. The ends were cut back, 3 bases at V and 1 base at J, with 11 bases in the middle. CDR1 and CDR2 from the germline V gene are SNHLY and FYNNEI. The CDR3 is CASSDGPGGTDTQYF. The CDR3 nucleotides are TGTGCCAGCAGTGATGGCCCCGGGGGCACAGATACGCAGTATTTT.

The rearrangement links TRBV2 to TRBJ1-4; D unclear. Germline V gene sequence: CDR1 SNHLY, CDR2 FYNNEI. The V end was cut by 7 bases, the J end by 14 bases, with 17 bases between. CDR3 length: 12 residues. The CDR3, as DNA: TGTGCCAGCAAATCAGGTGGCGCGGTGCTGTTTTTT. This gives the protein CASKSGGAVLFF.

The chain uses TRBV4-2 and TRBJ2-3, with D unclear. Germline V gene lookup returns CDR1 LGHNA and CDR2 YNFKEQ. V was clipped by 4 bases and J by 0 bases, with 14 bases between them. CDR3 length: 16 amino acids. The CDR3 loop reads CASSPPYISSTDTQYF. The CDR3 nucleotides read TGTGCCAGCAGCCCCCCATACATTTCAAGCACAGATACGCAGTATTTT.

This clone appeared a single time. The chain is built from TRBV27 and TRBJ2-7, with 13 positions matching TRBD2. Germline trimming cut 5 bases from V and 6 bases from J; bases unmatched to any gene: 10. The CDR3 spans 16 residues. Germline assignment: CDR1 MNHEY and CDR2 SMNVEV (reference sequence). The DNA for the CDR3 is TGTGCCAGCAGTCCAATTTTGGGGACTAGCGGGACCGAGCAGTACTTC. This gives the protein CASSPILGTSGTEQYF.